The 26 T cell receptor beta chains below come from one sample, sequenced in a study of long-term antiretroviral therapy in people with HIV. The assay used was immunoSEQ (version v3.0), run at survey level. Assay: immunoSEQ multiplex PCR; the TCRdb copy retains only in-frame clones and omits some. The table shows 9,500 to 15,000 clones, with 82% occurring only once. The sequencing here drew on unsorted PBMCs, taken nearly 8.5 years after starting antiretroviral therapy. Receptor source: a man aged 45-65 years with HIV.

The CDR3 region is CASADRDYGDHEQYF. The CDR3 DNA reads as TGTGCCAGCGCTGACAGGGACTACGGTGACCACGAGCAGTACTTC. J is TRBJ2-7 and V is TRBV6-1; D tentatively fits TRBD1 or TRBD2 (7 bases each). The V end was cut by 8 bases, the J end by 5 bases, with 22 bases between. The V gene's germline CDR1 is MNHNS and CDR2 SASEGT. The CDR3 spans 15 residues.

The J gene is TRBJ2-7, the V gene TRBV2; D uncertain. In germline, CDR1 is SNHLY, CDR2 FYNNEI. V lost 3 bases and J 3 bases, leaving 15 bases between the germline ends. The CDR3 covers 15 residues. CDR3 nucleotides: TGTGCCAGCAGTGATAAACCCGCCAAGGACTACGAGCAGTACTTC. As protein: CASSDKPAKDYEQYF.

The chain employs TRBV4-1 and TRBJ2-1, with D perhaps TRBD1 or TRBD2 (5 bases each). Looked up from germline, CDR1 is MGHRA and CDR2 is YSYEKL. Trimming removed 5 bases at V and 4 bases at J, with 18 bases between. The CDR3 runs to 16 residues. The CDR3: CASSTPGQSLYNEQFF. CDR3 nucleotide sequence: TGCGCCAGCAGCACTCCGGGGCAGTCTCTATACAATGAGCAGTTCTTC.

J is TRBJ2-7 and V is TRBV10-3, with 10 nucleotides matching TRBD1. J lost 2 bases, V lost 0 bases, and 4 bases had no gene match. The CDR3 spans 16 residues. Germline CDR1 is ENHRY and CDR2 is SYGVKD. Here the CDR3 reads CAISESGQGDTYEQYF. CDR3 DNA sequence: TGTGCCATCAGTGAGTCAGGACAGGGGGATACCTACGAGCAGTACTTC.

The rearrangement links TRBV19 to TRBJ1-2; D uncertain. V lost 10 bases to trimming and J lost 3 bases, with 21 bases between them. Germline lookup yields CDR1 LNHDA and CDR2 SQIVND (reference sequence). The CDR3 contains 15 residues. The DNA of the CDR3 is TGTGCCACCACCCCCCCCGGCACCCGGCACTATGGCTACACCTTC. Residues: CATTPPGTRHYGYTF.

The chain has TRBV11-2 and TRBJ2-5, with TRBD1 matching 11 bases. V gave up 1 base and J gave up 1 base; unmatched junction bases: 2. This CDR3 comprises 16 residues. Germline CDR1 SGHAT, CDR2 FQNNGV. Here the CDR3 DNA reads TGTGCCAGCAGCTTAGTAGGGACAGGGGGCCAAGAGACCCAGTACTTC. Its protein product is CASSLVGTGGQETQYF.

The CDR3 is CASSQAGQGALYGYTF. In nucleotides, the CDR3 is TGCGCCAGCAGCCAAGCGGGACAGGGGGCTCTCTATGGCTACACCTTC. The chain combines TRBV4-1 with TRBJ1-2; 12 bases align to TRBD1. Trimming took 1 base from V and 4 from J; bases not matched to a gene: 4. Germline lookup yields CDR1 MGHRA and CDR2 YSYEKL. The CDR3 runs to 16 residues.

The chain combines TRBV5-4 with TRBJ2-2, with 11 bases fitting TRBD2. CDR1 and CDR2 (germline): SGHNT, YYREEE (reference sequence). CDR3 length: 17 residues. Trimming cost V 0 bases and J 3 bases; bases outside gene matches: 4. The CDR3 sequence is CASSLGASGGYTGELFF. CDR3 nucleotide sequence: TGTGCCAGCAGCTTGGGTGCTAGCGGGGGGTACACCGGGGAGCTGTTTTTT.

The rearrangement uses TRBV11-1 and TRBJ2-1; the D is unclear. The CDR3 extends over 12 amino acids. Per germline, CDR1 SGHAT and CDR2 FQDESV (reference sequence). The V end lost 2 bases, the J end lost 10 bases, and 9 bases lay between the germline ends. The CDR3 sequence is CASSLQDLEQFF. CDR3 nucleotides: TGTGCCAGCAGCTTACAGGACCTGGAGCAGTTCTTC. The full variable domain, rest sourced from reference TRBV11-1 and TRBJ2-1, is EAEVAQSPRYKITEKSQAVAFWCDPISGHATLYWYRQILGQGPELLVQFQDESVVDDSQLPKDRFSAERLKGVDSTLKIQPAELGDSAMYLCASSLQDLEQFFGPGTRLTVL.

The V call is TRBV15, the J call TRBJ1-1, with 7 bases identical to TRBD1. V trimming: 5 bases; J trimming: 4 bases; junction bases outside the gene matches: 1. This CDR3 has 12 residues. Germline CDR1 LNHNV, CDR2 YYDKDF (reference sequence). The CDR3 protein is CATSPGGTEAFF. In DNA, the CDR3 is TGTGCCACCAGCCCAGGGGGCACTGAAGCTTTCTTT.

The J gene is TRBJ1-1, the V gene TRBV19, with D unresolved. CDR1 and CDR2 from the germline V gene are LNHDA and SQIVND (reference sequence). V was clipped by 3 bases and J by 3 bases, with 11 bases between them. CDR3 length: 14 residues. The CDR3 region is CASSMNPGHTEAFF. The CDR3 region has the DNA TGTGCCAGTAGTATGAACCCCGGGCACACTGAAGCTTTCTTT.

The rearrangement joins TRBV5-1 to TRBJ2-6; a possible D gene is TRBD1 (6 bases). Germline CDR1 SGHRS, CDR2 YFSETQ. V lost 7 bases to trimming and J lost 0 bases, with 14 bases between them. CDR3 size: 16 residues. Written as DNA, the CDR3 is TGCGCCAGCGCCGGGACAATGGACTCTGGGGCCAACGTCCTGACTTTC. This gives the protein CASAGTMDSGANVLTF.

In this sample, this clone turned up once. The rearrangement uses TRBV19 and TRBJ1-5; 10 nucleotides line up with TRBD1. Germline V gene sequence: CDR1 LNHDA, CDR2 SQIVND (reference sequence). The CDR3 covers 17 residues. Trimming at V came to 0 bases and at J to 2 bases, leaving 4 bases not matched to a gene. Here the CDR3 reads CASSIDRGTGGNQPQHF. The CDR3 region has the DNA TGTGCCAGTAGTATAGATCGAGGGACAGGGGGCAATCAGCCCCAGCATTTT.

The V gene is TRBV2, the J gene TRBJ1-6; 7 bases fit TRBD1. The CDR3 spans 14 residues. CDR1 and CDR2 (germline): SNHLY, FYNNEI. The V gene end was trimmed by 3 bases and the J gene end by 6 bases; junction bases not matched to a gene: 2. The CDR3 protein is CASSEWTGNSPLHF. The CDR3 DNA sequence: TGTGCCAGCAGTGAGTGGACAGGTAATTCACCCCTCCACTTT.

The rearrangement uses TRBV19 and TRBJ2-5; D is unclear. With 1 base removed from V and 1 base from J, the gap between germline ends came to 7 bases. Germline-derived CDR1 and CDR2 are LNHDA and SQIVND (reference sequence). The CDR3 spans 14 residues. As DNA, the CDR3 is TGTGCCAGTAGTATAGTAGGAGCCCAAGAGACCCAGTACTTC. It yields the protein CASSIVGAQETQYF.

The V call is TRBV7-9, the J call TRBJ1-2, with D maybe TRBD1 (5 bases). The CDR3 length is 14 residues. Germline CDR1 reads SEHNR; CDR2 reads FQNEAQ (reference sequence). Trimming cost V 1 base and J 6 bases, with 12 bases left between them. The CDR3 reads CASSLVGGLDGYTF. The CDR3 DNA reads TGTGCCAGCAGCTTAGTGGGGGGGTTGGATGGCTACACCTTC.

In this sample, this clone turned up once. The J gene is TRBJ2-2, the V gene TRBV7-3; no clear D. The CDR3 is 13 residues long. V shed 5 bases and J shed 4 bases, with 8 bases lying between them. Germline lookup yields CDR1 SGHTA and CDR2 FQGTGA. CDR3 residues: CASSPSITGELFF. CDR3 nucleotides: TGTGCCAGCAGCCCATCAATCACCGGGGAGCTGTTTTTT.

This chain connects TRBV4-1 to TRBJ2-5; possible D gene TRBD1, 5 bases. The germline gives CDR1 MGHRA, CDR2 YSYEKL. The V end lost 0 bases, the J end lost 3 bases, and 8 bases lay between the germline ends. The CDR3 extends over 14 amino acids. The CDR3 sequence: CASSQEGREETQYF. The CDR3 DNA reads as TGCGCCAGCAGCCAAGAGGGCAGGGAAGAGACCCAGTACTTC.

This clone was recorded once. The chain carries TRBV5-4 and TRBJ1-6, with D unclear. The germline V and J ends were trimmed by 3 bases and 7 bases, with 14 bases remaining between them. Germline values: CDR1 SGHNT, CDR2 YYREEE (reference sequence). There are 15 residues in the CDR3. For the CDR3, the DNA is TGTGCCAGCAGCTCTCTGACGGATAACAATTCACCCCTCCACTTT. It translates to CASSSLTDNNSPLHF. Variable domain in full (rest from reference TRBV5-4 and TRBJ1-6): ETGVTQSPTHLIKTRGQQVTLRCSSQSGHNTVSWYQQALGQGPQFIFQYYREEENGRGNFPPRFSGLQFPNYSSELNVNALELDDSALYLCASSSLTDNNSPLHFGNGTRLTVT.

V usage is TRBV7-2 and J usage is TRBJ2-5, with D possibly being TRBD1 or TRBD2 (5 bases each). Germline V gives CDR1 SGHTA, CDR2 FQGNSA. Trimming took 5 bases from V and 11 from J, leaving 18 bases between them. This CDR3 region has 13 residues. The CDR3 spells CASSPGPLIEQYF. Written as DNA, the CDR3 is TGTGCCAGCAGCCCGGGACCCCTGATTGAGCAGTACTTC.

This clone was counted between two and nine times. V and J are TRBV4-1 and TRBJ2-7, with 11 positions matching TRBD1. Germline values: CDR1 MGHRA, CDR2 YSYEKL. V shed 2 bases and J 2 bases; nucleotides not matched to a gene: 2. This CDR3 has 15 amino acids. CDR3 in amino acids: CASSQWTGGAYEQYF. Here the CDR3 DNA reads TGCGCCAGCAGCCAATGGACAGGGGGCGCCTACGAGCAGTACTTC.

The chain employs TRBV4-1 and TRBJ1-2; D gene uncertain. Germline lookup yields CDR1 MGHRA and CDR2 YSYEKL. The CDR3 runs 13 residues. Trimming left V 1 base short and J 4 bases short, with 7 bases between. CDR3 region: CASSQVSSYGYTF. CDR3 bases: TGCGCCAGCAGCCAAGTGAGCAGCTATGGCTACACCTTC.

The chain is built from TRBV2 and TRBJ1-2, with 9 bases identical to TRBD1. V dropped 5 bases and J dropped 6; count of bases not matched to a gene: 7. Germline V gives CDR1 SNHLY, CDR2 FYNNEI. There are 14 residues in the CDR3. In DNA, the CDR3 is TGTGCCAGCAGTCCCTCCGACAGGGGGGATGGCTACACCTTC. Translation gives CASSPSDRGDGYTF.

CDR3 amino acids: CASGDRVDSYEQYF. CDR3 nucleotide sequence: TGCGCCAGCGGGGACAGGGTTGACTCCTACGAGCAGTACTTC. The V call is TRBV10-1, the J call TRBJ2-7; 9 bases line up with TRBD1. CDR3 length: 14 amino acids. Germline V gene lookup returns CDR1 WNHNN and CDR2 SYGVQD (reference sequence). V lost 8 bases to trimming and J lost 0 bases; unmatched junction nucleotides: 5.

V and J are TRBV11-2 and TRBJ1-1, with D hard to call. From germline, CDR1 is SGHAT and CDR2 FQNNGV. Trimming took off 5 bases at V and 3 bases at J, with 19 bases between the two ends. This CDR3 is 16 amino acids long. CDR3 loop: CASSHQPGIGDTEAFF. The DNA of the CDR3 is TGTGCCAGCAGCCACCAGCCTGGCATTGGGGACACTGAAGCTTTCTTT.

The chain employs TRBV5-6 and TRBJ2-1; D possibly uses TRBD1 or TRBD2 (5 bases each). The CDR3 loop spans 14 amino acids. CDR1 SGHDT and CDR2 YYEEEE come from the germline V gene. V was shortened by 0 bases and J by 8 bases, with 12 bases between the two germline ends. In DNA, the CDR3 is TGTGCCAGCAGCTTGGCGGGACGCTTCCATGAGCAGTTCTTC. Translating gives CASSLAGRFHEQFF.